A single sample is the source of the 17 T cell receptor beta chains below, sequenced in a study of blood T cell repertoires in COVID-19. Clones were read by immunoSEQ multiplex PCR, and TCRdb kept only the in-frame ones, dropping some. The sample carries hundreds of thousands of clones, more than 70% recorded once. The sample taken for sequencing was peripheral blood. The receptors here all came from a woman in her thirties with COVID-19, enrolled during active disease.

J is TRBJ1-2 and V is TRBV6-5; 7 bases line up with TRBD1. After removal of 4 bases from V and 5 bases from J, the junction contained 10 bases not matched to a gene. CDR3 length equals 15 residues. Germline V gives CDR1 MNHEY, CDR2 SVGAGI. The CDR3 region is CASSFRQGPWYGYTF. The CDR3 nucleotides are TGTGCCAGCAGTTTCAGACAGGGCCCGTGGTATGGCTACACCTTC.

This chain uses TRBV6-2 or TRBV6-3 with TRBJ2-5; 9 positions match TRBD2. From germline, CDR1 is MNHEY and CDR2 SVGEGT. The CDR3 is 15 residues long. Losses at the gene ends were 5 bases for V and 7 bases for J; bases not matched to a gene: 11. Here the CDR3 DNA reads TGTGCCAGCAGTCTAACTAGCGGGCGGGATGGGACCCAGTACTTC. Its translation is CASSLTSGRDGTQYF.

CDR3 region: CASSQSWTGGYEQYF. The CDR3 nucleotides read TGCGCCAGCAGCCAATCTTGGACAGGGGGCTACGAGCAGTACTTC. The chain joins TRBV4-3 to TRBJ2-7; TRBD1 matches at 10 bases. Germline trimming cut 2 bases from V and 3 bases from J; bases unmatched to any gene: 4. The CDR3 length is 15 residues. The V gene's germline CDR1 is LGHNA and CDR2 YSLEER.

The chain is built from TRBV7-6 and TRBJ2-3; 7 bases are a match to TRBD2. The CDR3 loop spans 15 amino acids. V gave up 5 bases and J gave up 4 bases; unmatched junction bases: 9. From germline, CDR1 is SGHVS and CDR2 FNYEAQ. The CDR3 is CASSPLSGASDTQYF. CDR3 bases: TGTGCCAGCAGCCCGCTAAGCGGGGCATCAGATACGCAGTATTTT.

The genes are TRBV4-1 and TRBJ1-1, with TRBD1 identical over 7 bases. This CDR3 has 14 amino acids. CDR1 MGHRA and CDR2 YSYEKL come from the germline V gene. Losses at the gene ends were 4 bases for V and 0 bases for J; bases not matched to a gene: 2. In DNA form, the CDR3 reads TGCGCCAGCAGCCCGACAGGGCTGAACACTGAAGCTTTCTTT. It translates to CASSPTGLNTEAFF.

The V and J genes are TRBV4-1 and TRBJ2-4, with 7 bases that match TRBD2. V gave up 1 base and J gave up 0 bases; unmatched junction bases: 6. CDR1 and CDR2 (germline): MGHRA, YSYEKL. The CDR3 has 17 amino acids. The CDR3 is CASSQGGRAVAKNIQYF. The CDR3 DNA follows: TGCGCCAGCAGCCAAGGGGGGAGGGCCGTAGCCAAAAACATTCAGTACTTC.

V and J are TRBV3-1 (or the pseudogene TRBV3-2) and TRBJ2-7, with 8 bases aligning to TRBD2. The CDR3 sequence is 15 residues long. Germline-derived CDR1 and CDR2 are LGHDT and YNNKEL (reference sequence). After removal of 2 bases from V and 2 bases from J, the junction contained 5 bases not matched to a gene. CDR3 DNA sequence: TGTGCCAGCAGCCAATTAGCGGGACCCACCTACGAGCAGTACTTC. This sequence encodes CASSQLAGPTYEQYF.

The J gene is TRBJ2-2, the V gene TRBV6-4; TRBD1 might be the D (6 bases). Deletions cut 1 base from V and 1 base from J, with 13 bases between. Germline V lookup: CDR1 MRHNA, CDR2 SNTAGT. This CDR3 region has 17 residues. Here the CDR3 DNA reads TGTGCCAGCAGTGACTACCAGGGGCGCGGGAACACCGGGGAGCTGTTTTTT. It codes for CASSDYQGRGNTGELFF.

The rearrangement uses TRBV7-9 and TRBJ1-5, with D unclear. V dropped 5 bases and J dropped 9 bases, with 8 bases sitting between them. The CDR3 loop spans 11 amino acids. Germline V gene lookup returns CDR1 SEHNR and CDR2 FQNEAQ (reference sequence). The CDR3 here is CASSPGGPQHF. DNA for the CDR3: TGTGCCAGCAGCCCGGGAGGGCCCCAGCATTTT.

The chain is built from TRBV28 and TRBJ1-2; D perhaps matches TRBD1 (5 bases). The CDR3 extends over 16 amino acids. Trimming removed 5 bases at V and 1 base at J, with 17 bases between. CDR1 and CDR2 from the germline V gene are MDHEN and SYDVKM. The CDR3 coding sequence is TGTGCCAGCAGTATTTTGACCGGGGGTCTTAACTATGGCTACACCTTC. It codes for CASSILTGGLNYGYTF.

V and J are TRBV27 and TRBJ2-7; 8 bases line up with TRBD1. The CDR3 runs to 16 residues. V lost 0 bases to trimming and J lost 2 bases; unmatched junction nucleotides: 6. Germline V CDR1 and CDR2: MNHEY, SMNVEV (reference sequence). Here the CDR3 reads CASSLSGQGATYEQYV. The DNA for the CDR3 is TGTGCCAGCAGTTTATCAGGGCAGGGGGCCACCTACGAGCAGTACGTC.

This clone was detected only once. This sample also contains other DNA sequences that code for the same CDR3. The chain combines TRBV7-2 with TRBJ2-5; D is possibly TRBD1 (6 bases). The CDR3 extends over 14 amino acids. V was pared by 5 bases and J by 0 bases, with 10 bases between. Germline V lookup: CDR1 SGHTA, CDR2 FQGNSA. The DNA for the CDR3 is TGTGCCAGCAGCCTCGACAGGTACCAAGAGACCCAGTACTTC. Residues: CASSLDRYQETQYF.

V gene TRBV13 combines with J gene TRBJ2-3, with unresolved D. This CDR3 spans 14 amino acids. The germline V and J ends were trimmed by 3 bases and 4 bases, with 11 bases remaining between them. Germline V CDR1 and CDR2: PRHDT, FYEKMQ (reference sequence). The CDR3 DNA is TGTGCCAGCAGCTTCGGTGGCGGCGCAGATACGCAGTATTTT. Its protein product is CASSFGGGADTQYF.

CDR3 region: CASSLEASGIKADTQYF. The CDR3 bases are TGTGCCAGCAGCTTAGAGGCTAGCGGGATTAAGGCAGATACGCAGTATTTT. This rearrangement joins TRBV13 to TRBJ2-3; 9 bases are a match to TRBD2. The CDR3 consists of 17 residues. After removal of 1 base from V and 4 bases from J, the junction contained 9 bases not matched to a gene. The germline V gene encodes CDR1 PRHDT and CDR2 FYEKMQ (reference sequence). The full variable domain, in which reference TRBV13 and TRBJ2-3 provide the parts outside the CDR3, is AAGVIQSPRHLIKEKRETATLKCYPIPRHDTVYWYQQGPGQDPQFLISFYEKMQSDKGSIPDRFSAQQFSDYHSELNMSSLELGDSALYFCASSLEASGIKADTQYFGPGTRLTVL.

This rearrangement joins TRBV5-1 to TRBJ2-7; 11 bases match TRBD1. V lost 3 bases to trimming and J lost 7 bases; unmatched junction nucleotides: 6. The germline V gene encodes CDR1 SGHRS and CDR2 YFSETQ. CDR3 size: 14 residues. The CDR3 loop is CASSSGQGVVEQYF. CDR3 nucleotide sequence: TGCGCCAGCAGCTCGGGACAGGGGGTCGTAGAGCAGTACTTC.

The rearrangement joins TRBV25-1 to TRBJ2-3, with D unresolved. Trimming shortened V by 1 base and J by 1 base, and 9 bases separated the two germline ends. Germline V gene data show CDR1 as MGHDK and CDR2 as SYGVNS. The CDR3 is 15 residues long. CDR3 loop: CASSELLAGTDTQYF. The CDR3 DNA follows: TGTGCCAGCAGTGAATTATTGGCCGGCACAGATACGCAGTATTTT.

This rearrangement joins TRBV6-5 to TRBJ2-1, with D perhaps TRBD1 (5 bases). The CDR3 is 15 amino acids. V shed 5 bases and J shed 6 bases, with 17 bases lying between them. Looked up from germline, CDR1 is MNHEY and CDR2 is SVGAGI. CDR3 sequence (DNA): TGTGCCAGCAGTCGGTTTTTAGGGGCGCGCAATGAGCAGTTCTTC. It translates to CASSRFLGARNEQFF.